What follows describes a single T cell receptor (beta chain). V dropped 5 bases and J dropped 3 bases, with 16 bases sitting between them. Germline lookup yields CDR1 WSHSY and CDR2 SAAADI. The CDR3 has 15 amino acids. Sequenced by immunoSEQ multiplex PCR; TCRdb stores in-frame clones only, minus some. The data contain about 500,000 clones, approximately 77% of them singletons. The data were taken from a study of shared clonotypes between healthy human individuals. The receptor was derived from a woman between 40 and 50 years old in good health. Some clones in this sample may be carry-over from other donors' samples. V gene TRBV10-2 combines with J gene TRBJ1-1; no reliable D call. The specimen sequenced was PBMCs. This CDR3 is CASSPRSIMDTEAFF. CDR3 DNA: TGCGCCAGCAGTCCCAGATCTATCATGGACACTGAAGCTTTCTTT.